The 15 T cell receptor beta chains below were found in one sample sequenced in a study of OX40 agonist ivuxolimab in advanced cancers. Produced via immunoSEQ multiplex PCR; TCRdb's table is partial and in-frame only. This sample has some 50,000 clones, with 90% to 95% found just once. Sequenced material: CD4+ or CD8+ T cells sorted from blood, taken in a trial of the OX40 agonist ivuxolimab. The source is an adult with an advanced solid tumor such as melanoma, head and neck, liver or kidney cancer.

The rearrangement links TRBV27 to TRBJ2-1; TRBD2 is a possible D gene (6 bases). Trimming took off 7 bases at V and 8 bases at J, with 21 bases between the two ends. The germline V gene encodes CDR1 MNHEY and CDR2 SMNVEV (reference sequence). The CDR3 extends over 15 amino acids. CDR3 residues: CASTLRGLLTDEQFF. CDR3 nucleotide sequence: TGTGCCAGCACCCTACGGGGACTCCTCACGGATGAGCAGTTCTTC.

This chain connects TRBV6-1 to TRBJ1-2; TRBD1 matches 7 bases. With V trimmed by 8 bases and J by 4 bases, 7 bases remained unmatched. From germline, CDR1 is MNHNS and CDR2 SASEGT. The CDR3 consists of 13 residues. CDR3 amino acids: CASQGGGSYGYTF. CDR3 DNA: TGTGCCAGCCAGGGGGGGGGTAGCTATGGCTACACCTTC.

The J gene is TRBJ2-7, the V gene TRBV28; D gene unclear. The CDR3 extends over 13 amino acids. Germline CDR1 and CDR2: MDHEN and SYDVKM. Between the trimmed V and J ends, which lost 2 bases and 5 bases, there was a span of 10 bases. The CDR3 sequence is CASSLGQSHEQYF. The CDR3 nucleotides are TGTGCCAGCAGTTTAGGGCAGAGCCACGAGCAGTACTTC.

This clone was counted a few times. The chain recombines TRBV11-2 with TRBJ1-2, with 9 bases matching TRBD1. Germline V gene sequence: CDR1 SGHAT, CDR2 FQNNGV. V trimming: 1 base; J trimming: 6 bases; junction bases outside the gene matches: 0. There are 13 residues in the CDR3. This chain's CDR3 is CASSLGTGDGYTF. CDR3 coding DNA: TGTGCCAGCAGCTTAGGGACAGGGGATGGCTACACCTTC.

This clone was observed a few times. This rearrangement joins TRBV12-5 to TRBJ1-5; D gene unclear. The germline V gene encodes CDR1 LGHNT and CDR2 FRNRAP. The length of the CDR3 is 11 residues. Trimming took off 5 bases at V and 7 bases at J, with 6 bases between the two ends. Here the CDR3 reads CASGAGQPQHF. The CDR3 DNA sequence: TGTGCTAGTGGTGCTGGGCAGCCCCAGCATTTT.

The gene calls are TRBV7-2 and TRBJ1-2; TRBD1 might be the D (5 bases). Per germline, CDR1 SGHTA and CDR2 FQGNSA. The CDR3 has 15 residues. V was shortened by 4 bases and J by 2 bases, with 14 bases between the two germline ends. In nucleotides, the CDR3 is TGTGCCAGCAGCTCGATTCAGCGGGGGAACTATGGCTACACCTTC. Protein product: CASSSIQRGNYGYTF.

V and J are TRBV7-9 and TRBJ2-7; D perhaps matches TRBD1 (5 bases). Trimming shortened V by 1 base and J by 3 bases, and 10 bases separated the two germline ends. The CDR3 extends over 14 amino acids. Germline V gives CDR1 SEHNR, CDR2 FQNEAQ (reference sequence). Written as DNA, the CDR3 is TGTGCCAGCAGCTTAGGAGACACAGGCTACGAGCAGTACTTC. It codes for CASSLGDTGYEQYF. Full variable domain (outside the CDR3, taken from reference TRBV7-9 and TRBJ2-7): DTGVSQNPRHKITKRGQNVTFRCDPISEHNRLYWYRQTLGQGPEFLTYFQNEAQLEKSRLLSDRFSAERPKGSFSTLEIQRTEQGDSAMYLCASSLGDTGYEQYFGPGTRLTVT.

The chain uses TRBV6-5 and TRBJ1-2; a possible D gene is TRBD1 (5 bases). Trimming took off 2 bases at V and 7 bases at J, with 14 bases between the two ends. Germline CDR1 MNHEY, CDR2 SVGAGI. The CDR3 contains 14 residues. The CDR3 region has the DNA TGTGCCAGCAGTTACAGGATCCCGGGGGGTGGCTACACCTTC. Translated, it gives CASSYRIPGGGYTF.

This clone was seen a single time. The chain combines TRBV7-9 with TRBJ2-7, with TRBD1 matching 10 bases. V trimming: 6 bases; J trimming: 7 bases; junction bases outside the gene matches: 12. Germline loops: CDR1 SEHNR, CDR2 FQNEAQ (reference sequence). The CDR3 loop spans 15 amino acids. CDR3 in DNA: TGTGCCAGCAGGGACTTGGGACAGGGGACACGGGAGCAGTACTTC. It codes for CASRDLGQGTREQYF.

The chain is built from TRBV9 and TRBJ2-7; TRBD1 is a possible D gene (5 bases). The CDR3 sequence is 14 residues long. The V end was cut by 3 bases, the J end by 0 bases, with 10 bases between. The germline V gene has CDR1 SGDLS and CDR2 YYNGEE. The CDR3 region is CASSGRENSYEQYF. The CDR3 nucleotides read TGTGCCAGCAGCGGCAGGGAAAACTCCTACGAGCAGTACTTC.

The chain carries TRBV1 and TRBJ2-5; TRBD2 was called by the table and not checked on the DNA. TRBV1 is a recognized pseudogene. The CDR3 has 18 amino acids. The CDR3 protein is CTSSLRLAGAIGVETQYF. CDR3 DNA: TGCACCAGCAGCCTACGATTAGCGGGAGCGATTGGGGTAGAGACCCAGTACTTC.

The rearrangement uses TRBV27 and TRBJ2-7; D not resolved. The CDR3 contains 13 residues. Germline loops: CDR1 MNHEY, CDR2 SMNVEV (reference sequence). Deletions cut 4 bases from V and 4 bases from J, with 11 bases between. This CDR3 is CASSSPRFYEQYF. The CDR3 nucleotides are TGTGCCAGCAGTTCGCCCCGGTTTTACGAGCAGTACTTC.

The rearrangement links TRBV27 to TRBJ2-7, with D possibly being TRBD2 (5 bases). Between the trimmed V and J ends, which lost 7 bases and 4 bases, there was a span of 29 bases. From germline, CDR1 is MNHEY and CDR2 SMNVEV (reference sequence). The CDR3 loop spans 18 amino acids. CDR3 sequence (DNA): TGTGCCAGCAAGGTACTAGGCCTAGGAGCGGAATTACCTTACGAGCAGTACTTC. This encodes CASKVLGLGAELPYEQYF.

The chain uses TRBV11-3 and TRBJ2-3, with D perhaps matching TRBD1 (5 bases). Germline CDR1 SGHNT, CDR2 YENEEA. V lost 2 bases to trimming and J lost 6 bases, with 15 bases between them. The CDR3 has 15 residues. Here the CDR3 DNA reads TGTGCCAGCAGCTTAAGGGGTAGCACGGTCGATACGCAGTATTTT. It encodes CASSLRGSTVDTQYF.

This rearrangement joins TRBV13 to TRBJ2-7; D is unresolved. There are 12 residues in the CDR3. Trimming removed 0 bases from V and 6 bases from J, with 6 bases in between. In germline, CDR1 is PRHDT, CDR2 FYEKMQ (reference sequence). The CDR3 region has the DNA TGTGCCAGCAGCTTAGGTAACCGCGAGCAGTACTTC. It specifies CASSLGNREQYF.